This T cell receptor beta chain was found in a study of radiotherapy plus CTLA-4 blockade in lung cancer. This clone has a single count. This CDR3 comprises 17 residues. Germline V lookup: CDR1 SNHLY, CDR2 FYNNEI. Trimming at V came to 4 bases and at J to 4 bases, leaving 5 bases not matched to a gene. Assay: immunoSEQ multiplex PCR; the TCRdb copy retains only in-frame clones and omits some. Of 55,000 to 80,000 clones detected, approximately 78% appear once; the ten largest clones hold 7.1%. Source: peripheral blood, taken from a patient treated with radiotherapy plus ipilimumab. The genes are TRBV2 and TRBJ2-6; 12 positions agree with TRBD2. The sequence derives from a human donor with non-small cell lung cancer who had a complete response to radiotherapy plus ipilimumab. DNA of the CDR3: TGTGCCAGCAGTGCGCTAGCGGGGGGGACAGGGGCCAACGTCCTGACTTTC. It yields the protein CASSALAGGTGANVLTF.